One T cell receptor (beta chain) is described in this entry. The method was immunoSEQ multiplex PCR; TCRdb's version includes in-frame clones alone and lacks a portion of them. The table lists about 210,000 clones, roughly 79% of them singletons. CDR1 and CDR2 from the germline V gene are SGHNT and YENEEA. Trimming pared 8 bases from V and 3 bases from J, leaving 16 bases between. There are 14 residues in the CDR3. Ages ranged from about 18 to 90 years, with residence in about two dozen US areas. In assigning cohorts, the study relied on participant-reported clinical history. The data stem from a study of blood T cell repertoires in COVID-19.

The chain uses TRBV11-3 and TRBJ1-2; weak D call: TRBD1 (5 bases). The TCR originated in a woman aged 45 to 65 with acute COVID-19. Sequenced: PBMCs or T cells enriched from blood (not recorded which). CDR3 amino acids: CASRSGTHDYGYTF. The CDR3 DNA follows: TGTGCCAGCCGCTCCGGGACTCATGACTATGGCTACACCTTC.